This TCR beta chain was sequenced for a study of blood T cells in healthy people across ages. Looking at the study overall: Template switching recovered approximately one barcoded beta molecule for every two T cells.

CDR1 SGHAT and CDR2 FQNNGV come from the germline V gene. Trimming cost V 5 bases and J 1 base; bases outside gene matches: 7. The CDR3 is made up of 15 amino acids. Primers used in a second PCR of roughly 6 to 11 cycles were a sample-barcoded 5' primer and a J-beta primer mix. TCRdb fed the 5' RACE reads into MiXCR, producing one record per CDR3 protein. The data show roughly 560,000 distinct CDR3 sequences, less than 25% seen once. This clonotype was seen only once. This sample was also put to use in a study of T cells of mothers and their children.

The J gene is TRBJ1-1, the V gene TRBV11-2; 7 bases are a match to TRBD1. The origin of this receptor is a boy between 10 and 17 years old in good health. The sequenced sample consisted of blood. Here the CDR3 reads CASSAHRGPNTEAFF. The CDR3 DNA is TGTGCCAGCAGCGCCCACAGGGGCCCGAACACTGAAGCTTTCTTT.